This T cell receptor (beta chain) was obtained from a study of T cell repertoires in ileal Crohn's disease. Study as a whole: About half of patients got postoperative therapy: 11 thiopurines, 18 anti-TNF. Study conclusions and caveats: Sorted CD8 T cells held more high-frequency clones than CD4.

Time point in this sample: neoterminal ileum biopsy at postoperative endoscopy, about 6 months after surgery. Included were adult ileal or ileocolonic Crohn's patients indicated for ileocolonic resection. As concerns this clone: The antigen is undetermined.

Sequenced by immunoSEQ multiplex PCR; TCRdb stores in-frame clones only, minus some. The sample has over 9,000 clones; about 81% are singletons. The TCR sequence derives from an adult with Crohn's disease. Sequencing was performed on ileal tissue.

CDR3 DNA sequence: TGTGCCAGCAGCCGGGACTATATTAGCACAGATACGCAGTATTTT. It yields the protein CASSRDYISTDTQYF. V and J are TRBV7-2 and TRBJ2-3; 7 bases line up with TRBD2. CDR3 size: 15 residues. With V trimmed by 5 bases and J by 0 bases, 5 bases remained unmatched. Germline values: CDR1 SGHTA, CDR2 FQGNSA.